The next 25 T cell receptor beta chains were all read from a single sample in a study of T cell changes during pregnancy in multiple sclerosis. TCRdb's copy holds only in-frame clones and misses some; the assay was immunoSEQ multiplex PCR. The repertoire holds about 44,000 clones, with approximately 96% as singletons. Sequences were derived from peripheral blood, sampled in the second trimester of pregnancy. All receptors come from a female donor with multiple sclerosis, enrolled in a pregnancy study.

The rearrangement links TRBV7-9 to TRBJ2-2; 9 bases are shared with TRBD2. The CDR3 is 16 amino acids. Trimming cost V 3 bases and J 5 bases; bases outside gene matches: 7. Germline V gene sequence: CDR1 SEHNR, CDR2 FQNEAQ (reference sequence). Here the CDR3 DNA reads TGTGCCAGCAGCTTCTCTCGGCTAGCGGGGACCGGGGAGCTGTTTTTT. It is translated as CASSFSRLAGTGELFF.

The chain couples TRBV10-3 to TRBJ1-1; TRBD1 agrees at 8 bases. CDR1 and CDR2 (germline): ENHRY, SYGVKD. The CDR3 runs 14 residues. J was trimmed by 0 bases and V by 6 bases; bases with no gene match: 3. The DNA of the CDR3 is TGTGCCATCAGGACAGGGGCACTGAACACTGAAGCTTTCTTT. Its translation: CAIRTGALNTEAFF.

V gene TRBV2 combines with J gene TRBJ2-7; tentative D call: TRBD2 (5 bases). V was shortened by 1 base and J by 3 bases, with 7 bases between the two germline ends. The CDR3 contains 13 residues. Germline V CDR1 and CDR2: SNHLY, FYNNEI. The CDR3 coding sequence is TGTGCCAGCAGTGAAGTCCGGGGCTACGAGCAGTACTTC. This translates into CASSEVRGYEQYF.

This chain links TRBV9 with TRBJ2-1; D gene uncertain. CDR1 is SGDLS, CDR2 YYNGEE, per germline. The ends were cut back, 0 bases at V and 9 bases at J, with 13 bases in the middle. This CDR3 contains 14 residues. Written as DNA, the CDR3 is TGTGCCAGCAGCGTAGATCCTTTGAGCCCTGAGCAGTTCTTC. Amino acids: CASSVDPLSPEQFF. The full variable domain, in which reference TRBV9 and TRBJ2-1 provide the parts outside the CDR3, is DSGVTQTPKHLITATGQRVTLRCSPRSGDLSVYWYQQSLDQGLQFLIQYYNGEERAKGNILERFSAQQFPDLHSELNLSSLELGDSALYFCASSVDPLSPEQFFGPGTRLTVL.

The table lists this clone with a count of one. The DNA for the CDR3 is TGTGCCAGCAGCTCCGGGGCCGGGACTAGCTCGTGGGATGAGCAGTACTTC. Residues: CASSSGAGTSSWDEQYF. The V gene is TRBV5-8, the J gene TRBJ2-7, with 9 bases lining up with TRBD2. With 3 bases clipped from V and 7 bases from J, the junction kept 17 bases outside the gene matches. Germline V CDR1 and CDR2: SGHTS, YDEGEE. The CDR3 spans 17 residues.

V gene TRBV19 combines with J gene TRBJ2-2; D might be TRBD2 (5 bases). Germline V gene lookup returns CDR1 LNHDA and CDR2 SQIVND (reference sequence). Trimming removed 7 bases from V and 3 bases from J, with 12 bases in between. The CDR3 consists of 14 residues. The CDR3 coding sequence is TGTGCCAGTACCAAGGGAGCCTACACCGGGGAGCTGTTTTTT. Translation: CASTKGAYTGELFF.

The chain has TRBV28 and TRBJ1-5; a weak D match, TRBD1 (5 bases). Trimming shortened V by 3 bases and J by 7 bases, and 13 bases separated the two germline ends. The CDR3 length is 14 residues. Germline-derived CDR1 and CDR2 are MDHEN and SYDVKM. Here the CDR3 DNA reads TGTGCCAGCAGTTTGTACAGGAGCAGCCAGCCCCAGCATTTT. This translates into CASSLYRSSQPQHF.

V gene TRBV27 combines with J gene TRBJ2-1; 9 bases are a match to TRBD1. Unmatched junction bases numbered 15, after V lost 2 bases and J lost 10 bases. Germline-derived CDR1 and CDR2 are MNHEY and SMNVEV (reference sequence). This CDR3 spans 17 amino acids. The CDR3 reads CASSLVSGTGSRDEQFF. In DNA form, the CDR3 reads TGTGCCAGCAGTTTAGTCTCTGGGACAGGGAGTCGGGACGAGCAGTTCTTC.

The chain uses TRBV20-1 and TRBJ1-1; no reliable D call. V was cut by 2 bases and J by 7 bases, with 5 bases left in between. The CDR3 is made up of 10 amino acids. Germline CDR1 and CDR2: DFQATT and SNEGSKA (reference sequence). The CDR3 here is CSARSDEAFF. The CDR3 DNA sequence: TGCAGTGCTAGATCAGATGAAGCTTTCTTT.

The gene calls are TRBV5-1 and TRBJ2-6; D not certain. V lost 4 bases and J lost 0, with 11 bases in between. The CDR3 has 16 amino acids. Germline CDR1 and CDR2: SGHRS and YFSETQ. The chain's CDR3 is CASSPPYSSGANVLTF. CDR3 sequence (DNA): TGCGCCAGCAGCCCCCCTTACAGCTCTGGGGCCAACGTCCTGACTTTC. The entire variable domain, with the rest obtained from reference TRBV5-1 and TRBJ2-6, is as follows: KAGVTQTPRYLIKTRGQQVTLSCSPISGHRSVSWYQQTPGQGLQFLFEYFSETQRNKGNFPGRFSGRQFSNSRSEMNVSTLELGDSALYLCASSPPYSSGANVLTFGAGSRLTVL.

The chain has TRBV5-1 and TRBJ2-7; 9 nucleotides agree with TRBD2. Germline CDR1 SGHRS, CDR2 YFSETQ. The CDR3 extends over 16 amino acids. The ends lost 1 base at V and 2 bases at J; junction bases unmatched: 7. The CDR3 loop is CASSLPPQRGAYEQYF. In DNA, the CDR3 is TGCGCCAGCAGCTTGCCTCCTCAGCGGGGGGCCTACGAGCAGTACTTC.

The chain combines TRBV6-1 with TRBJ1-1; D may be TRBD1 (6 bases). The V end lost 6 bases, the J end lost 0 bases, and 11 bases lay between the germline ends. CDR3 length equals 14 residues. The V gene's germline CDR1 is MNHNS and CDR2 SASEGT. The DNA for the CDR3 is TGTGCCAGCAGCAGGACAGCCATGAACACTGAAGCTTTCTTT. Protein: CASSRTAMNTEAFF.

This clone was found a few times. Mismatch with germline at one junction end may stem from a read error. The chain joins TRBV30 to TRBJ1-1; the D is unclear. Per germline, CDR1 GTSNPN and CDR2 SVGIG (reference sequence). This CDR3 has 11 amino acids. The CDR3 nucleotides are TGTGCCTGGAGTATACTCCGGGAGCCTCGTTTT. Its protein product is CAWSILREPRF.

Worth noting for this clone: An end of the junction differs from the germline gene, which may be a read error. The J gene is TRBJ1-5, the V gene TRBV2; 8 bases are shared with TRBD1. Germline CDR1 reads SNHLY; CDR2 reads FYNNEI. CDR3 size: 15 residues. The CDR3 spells CASREGTGGSRPQHF. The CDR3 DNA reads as TGTGCCAGCAGGGAAGGGACAGGCGGATCGCGGCCCCAGCATTTT.

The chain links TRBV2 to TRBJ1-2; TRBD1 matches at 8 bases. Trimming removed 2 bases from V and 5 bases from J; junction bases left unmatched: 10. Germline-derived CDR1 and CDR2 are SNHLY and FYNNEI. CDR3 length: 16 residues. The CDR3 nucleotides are TGTGCCAGCAGTGAACAGGGGGCGAGTGGTCTGTATGGCTACACCTTC. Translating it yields CASSEQGASGLYGYTF.

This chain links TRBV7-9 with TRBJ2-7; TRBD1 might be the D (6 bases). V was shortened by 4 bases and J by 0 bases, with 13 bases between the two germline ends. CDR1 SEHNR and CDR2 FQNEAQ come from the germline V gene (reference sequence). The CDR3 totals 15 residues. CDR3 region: CASSSRGGSSYEQYF. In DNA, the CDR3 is TGTGCCAGCAGCTCCCGAGGGGGTAGCTCCTACGAGCAGTACTTC.

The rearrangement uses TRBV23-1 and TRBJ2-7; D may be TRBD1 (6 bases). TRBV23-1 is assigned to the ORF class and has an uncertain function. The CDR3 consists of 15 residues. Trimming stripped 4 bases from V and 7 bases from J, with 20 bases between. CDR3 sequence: CASSRPTGMGREQYF. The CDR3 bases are TGCGCCAGCAGTCGCCCTACAGGGATGGGCCGGGAGCAGTACTTC.

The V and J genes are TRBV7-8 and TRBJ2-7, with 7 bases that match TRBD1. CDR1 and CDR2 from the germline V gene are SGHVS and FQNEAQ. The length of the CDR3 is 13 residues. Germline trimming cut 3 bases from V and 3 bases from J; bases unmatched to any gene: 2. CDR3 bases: TGTGCCAGCAGCTTGGGACAGCTCTACGAGCAGTACTTC. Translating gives CASSLGQLYEQYF.

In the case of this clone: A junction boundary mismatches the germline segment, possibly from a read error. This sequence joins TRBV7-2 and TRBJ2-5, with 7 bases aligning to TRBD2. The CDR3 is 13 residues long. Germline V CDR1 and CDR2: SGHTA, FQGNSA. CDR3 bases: TGTGCCAGCAGCTTCTCGCGGGAGACTGGGGAGGACTTC. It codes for CASSFSRETGEDF.

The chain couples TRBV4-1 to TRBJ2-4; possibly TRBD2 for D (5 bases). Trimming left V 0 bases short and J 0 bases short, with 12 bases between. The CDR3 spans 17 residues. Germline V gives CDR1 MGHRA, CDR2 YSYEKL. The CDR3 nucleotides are TGCGCCAGCAGCCAAGATCAACCGGGGTTAGCCAAAAACATTCAGTACTTC. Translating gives CASSQDQPGLAKNIQYF.

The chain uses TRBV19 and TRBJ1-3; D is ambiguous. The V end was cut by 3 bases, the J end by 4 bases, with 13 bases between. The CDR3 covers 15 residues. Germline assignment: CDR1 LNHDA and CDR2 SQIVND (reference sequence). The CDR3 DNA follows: TGTGCCAGTAGTATCGGGGTACGAGGGGGAAACACCATATATTTT. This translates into CASSIGVRGGNTIYF.

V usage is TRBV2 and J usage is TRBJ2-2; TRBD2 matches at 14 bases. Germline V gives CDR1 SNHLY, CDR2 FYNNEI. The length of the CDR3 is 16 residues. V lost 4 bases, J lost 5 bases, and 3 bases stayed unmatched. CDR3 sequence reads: CASSGTSGRSTGELFF. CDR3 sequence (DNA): TGTGCCAGCAGTGGGACTAGCGGGAGGTCTACCGGGGAGCTGTTTTTT.

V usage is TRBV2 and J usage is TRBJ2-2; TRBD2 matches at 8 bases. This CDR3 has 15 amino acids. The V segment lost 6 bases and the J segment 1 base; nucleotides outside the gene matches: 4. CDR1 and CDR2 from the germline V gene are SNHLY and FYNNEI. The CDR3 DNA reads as TGTGCCAGCAGGGGGACTAGACTGAACACCGGGGAGCTGTTTTTT. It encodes CASRGTRLNTGELFF.

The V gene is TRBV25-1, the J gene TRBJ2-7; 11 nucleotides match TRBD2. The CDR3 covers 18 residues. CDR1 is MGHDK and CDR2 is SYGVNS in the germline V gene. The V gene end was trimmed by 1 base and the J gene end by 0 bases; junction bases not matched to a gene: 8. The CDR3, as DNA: TGTGCCAGCAGTGAATCACCTAGCGGGAGGCCGGGCTCCTACGAGCAGTACTTC. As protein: CASSESPSGRPGSYEQYF.

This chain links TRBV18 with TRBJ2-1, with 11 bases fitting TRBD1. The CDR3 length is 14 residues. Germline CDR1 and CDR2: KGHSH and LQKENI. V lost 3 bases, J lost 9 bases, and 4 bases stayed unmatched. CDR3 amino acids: CASSPGQGVGEQFF. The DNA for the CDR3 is TGTGCCAGCTCACCGGGACAGGGGGTCGGTGAGCAGTTCTTC.